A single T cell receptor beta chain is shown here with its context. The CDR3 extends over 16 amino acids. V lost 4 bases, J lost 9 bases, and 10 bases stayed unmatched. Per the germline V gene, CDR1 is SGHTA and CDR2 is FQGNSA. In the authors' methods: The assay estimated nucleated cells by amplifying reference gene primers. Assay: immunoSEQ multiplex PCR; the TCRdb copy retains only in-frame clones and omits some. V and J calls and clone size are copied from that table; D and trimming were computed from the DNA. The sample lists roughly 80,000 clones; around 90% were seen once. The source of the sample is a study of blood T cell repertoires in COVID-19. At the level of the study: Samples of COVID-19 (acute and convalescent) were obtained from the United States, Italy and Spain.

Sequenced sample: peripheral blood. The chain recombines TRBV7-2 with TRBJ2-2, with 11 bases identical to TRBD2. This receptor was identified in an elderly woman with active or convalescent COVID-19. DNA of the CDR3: TGTGCCAGCAGCTCGGCCCTAGCGGGGGGTCACCGGGAGCTGTTTTTT. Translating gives CASSSALAGGHRELFF. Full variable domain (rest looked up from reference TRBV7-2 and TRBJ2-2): GAGVSQSPSNKVTEKGKDVELRCDPISGHTALYWYRQSLGQGLEFLIYFQGNSAPDKSGLPSDRFSAERTGGSVSTLTIQRTQQEDSAVYLCASSSALAGGHRELFFGEGSRLTVL.